The clone carrying this T cell receptor (beta chain) has ten or more counts. This sample is part of a study of T cells of healthy individuals. The CDR3 loop spans 13 amino acids. Germline-derived CDR1 and CDR2 are SGHRS and YFSETQ. V gave up 1 base and J gave up 8 bases; unmatched junction bases: 2. TCRdb fed the 5' RACE reads into MiXCR, producing one record per CDR3 protein. Of 40,000 to 65,000 distinct CDR3 sequences in the sample, approximately 14% were seen once. The rearrangement links TRBV5-1 to TRBJ1-1; 10 bases are shared with TRBD1. The origin of this receptor is a human donor in good health. The CDR3 spells CASSLRQGAEAFF. The CDR3 DNA reads TGCGCCAGCAGCTTGCGACAGGGGGCGGAAGCTTTCTTT.